These T cell receptor beta chains were read from a single sample in a study of cytomegalovirus exposure and HLA in healthy donors. The table came from immunoSEQ multiplex PCR; TCRdb's copy has only in-frame clones and leaves some out. The profile covers about 150,000 clones, with approximately 80% appearing a single time and about 13% taken by the ten largest. The sequenced sample was PBMCs. These receptors were taken from a man aged 35 to 55 in good health and CMV-seropositive. Each CDR3 is given with its conserved first and last residue. Fields, in order: clone size, D gene, V gene, J gene, CDR3 DNA, CDR3 protein. The D gene is left open where the match is weak. Expanded clones are given a class, and other clones once, few, many or no size at all.

>-|TRBD2|TRBV29-1|TRBJ2-7
TGCAGCGGTACTCTAGCGGGAGTTAACGAGCAGTACTTC
CSGTLAGVNEQYF
>-|-|TRBV7-8|TRBJ1-5
TGTGCCAGCAGCTCTCGTTGGAGGACGGATCAGCCCCAGCATTTT
CASSSRWRTDQPQHF
>once|TRBD2|TRBV7-9|TRBJ2-1
TGTGCCAGCAGCTTCGACGGGGGGTCCTACAATGAGCAGTTCTTC
CASSFDGGSYNEQFF
>-|TRBD1|TRBV29-1|TRBJ1-1
TGCAGCGTGTTACAGGGGGGTGACACTGAAGCTTTCTTT
CSVLQGGDTEAFF
>-|-|TRBV4-1|TRBJ2-3
TGCGCCAGCAGCCAAGCGTATCAGGGTTTCACAGATACGCAGTATTTT
CASSQAYQGFTDTQYF
>-|-|TRBV28|TRBJ1-5
TGTGCCAGCAGTTCACCTGGAGAGGGGGATCAGCCCCAGCATTTT
CASSSPGEGDQPQHF
>-|-|TRBV14|TRBJ2-6
TGTGCCAGCAGCCCCTTAGTATCTGGGGCCAACGTCCTGACTTTC
CASSPLVSGANVLTF
>few|-|TRBV4-3|TRBJ2-3
TGCGCCAGCAGCCAAGACACGCGTAGTACGCAGTATTTT
CASSQDTRSTQYF
>-|-|TRBV4-3|TRBJ1-2
TGCGCCAGCAGCCAAGATCGGCAGGGACTAAGCTATGGCTACACCTTC
CASSQDRQGLSYGYTF
>-|TRBD1|TRBV2|TRBJ1-2
TGTGCCAGCAGGAGGACAGGGACTAACTATGGCTACACCTTC
CASRRTGTNYGYTF
>-|TRBD1|TRBV2|TRBJ1-1
TGTGCCACCCAGGGGGTGGGGGACACTGAAGCTTTCTTT
CATQGVGDTEAFF
>-|TRBD2|TRBV7-6|TRBJ2-5
TGTGCCAGCAGCTTACGGGTAGCGGGGCTGTACCAAGAGACCCAGTACTTC
CASSLRVAGLYQETQYF
>-|-|TRBV19|TRBJ2-7
TGTGCCAGTAGTATCATGGGCTCCTACGAGCAGTACTTC
CASSIMGSYEQYF
>once|TRBD1|TRBV7-6|TRBJ2-2
TGTGCCAGCAGCACTGGACAGGGTCTGGGCACCGGGGAGCTGTTTTTT
CASSTGQGLGTGELFF
>-|-|TRBV30|TRBJ1-1
TGTGCCTGGGGGCGGGGCACTGAAGCTTTCTTT
CAWGRGTEAFF
>-|TRBD2|TRBV4-1|TRBJ2-3
TGCGCCAGCAGCCAAGGGGGCGGGAGGGCACAGCTTGGCACAGATACGCAGTATTTT
CASSQGGGRAQLGTDTQYF
>-|-|TRBV30|TRBJ2-7
TGTGCCTGGAGCGGAAACAGGGGGGGAGTATACGAGCAGTACTTC
CAWSGNRGGVYEQYF
>-|-|TRBV5-4|TRBJ1-2
TGTGCCAGCAGCTTGTGGCAGGGTGACTATGGCTACACCTTC
CASSLWQGDYGYTF
>-|TRBD2|TRBV10-3|TRBJ2-2
TGTGCCATCAGTCTGCGTTCCCATAGGGCTAGCGGGAGCGGGGAGCTGTTTTTT
CAISLRSHRASGSGELFF
>-|-|TRBV5-4|TRBJ1-1
TGTGCCAGCAGCTCTGGGGCAGCCTCGAACACTGAAGCTTTCTTT
CASSSGAASNTEAFF
>few|-|TRBV18|TRBJ2-5
TGTGCCAGCACCGGAGACCTACAGGGACCGTACCAAGAGACCCAGTACTTC
CASTGDLQGPYQETQYF
>-|-|TRBV10-3|TRBJ1-1
TGTGCCATCAGTGAGTCGAGGGCGAACACTGAAGCTTTCTTT
CAISESRANTEAFF